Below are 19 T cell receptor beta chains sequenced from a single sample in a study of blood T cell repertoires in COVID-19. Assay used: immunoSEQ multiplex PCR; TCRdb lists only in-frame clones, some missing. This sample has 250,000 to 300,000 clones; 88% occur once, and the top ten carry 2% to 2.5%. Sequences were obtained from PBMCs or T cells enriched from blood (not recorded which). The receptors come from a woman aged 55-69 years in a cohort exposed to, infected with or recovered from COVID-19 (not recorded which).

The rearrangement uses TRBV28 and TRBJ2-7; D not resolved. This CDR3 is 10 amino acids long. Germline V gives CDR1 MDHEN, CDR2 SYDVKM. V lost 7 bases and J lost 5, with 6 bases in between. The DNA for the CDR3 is TGTGCCAGCACTGGAGACGAGCAGTACTTC. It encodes CASTGDEQYF.

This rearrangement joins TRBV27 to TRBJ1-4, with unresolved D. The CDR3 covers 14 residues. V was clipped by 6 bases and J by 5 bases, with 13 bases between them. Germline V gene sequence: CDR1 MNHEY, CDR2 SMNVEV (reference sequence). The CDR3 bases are TGTGCCAGCAGGAGTCTACAGACAAATGAAAAACTGTTTTTT. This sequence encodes CASRSLQTNEKLFF.

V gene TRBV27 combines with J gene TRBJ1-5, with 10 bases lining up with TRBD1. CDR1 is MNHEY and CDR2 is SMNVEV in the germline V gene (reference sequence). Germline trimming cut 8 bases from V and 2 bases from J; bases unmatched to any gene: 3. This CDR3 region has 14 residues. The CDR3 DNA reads TGTGCCAGCTCCGGACAGGGGGGCAATCAGCCCCAGCATTTT. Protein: CASSGQGGNQPQHF.

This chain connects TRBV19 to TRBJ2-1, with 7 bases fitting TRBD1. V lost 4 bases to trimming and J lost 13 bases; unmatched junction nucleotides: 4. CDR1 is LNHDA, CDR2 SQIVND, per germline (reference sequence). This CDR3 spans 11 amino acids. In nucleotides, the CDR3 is TGTGCCAGTAGTAACAGGGGCCCCCAGTTCTTC. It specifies CASSNRGPQFF.

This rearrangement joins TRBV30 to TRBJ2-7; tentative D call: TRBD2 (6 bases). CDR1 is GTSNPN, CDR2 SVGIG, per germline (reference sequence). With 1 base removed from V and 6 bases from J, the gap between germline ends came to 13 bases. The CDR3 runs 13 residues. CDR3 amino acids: CAWSETRGGEQYF. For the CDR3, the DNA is TGTGCCTGGAGTGAAACAAGGGGAGGCGAGCAGTACTTC.

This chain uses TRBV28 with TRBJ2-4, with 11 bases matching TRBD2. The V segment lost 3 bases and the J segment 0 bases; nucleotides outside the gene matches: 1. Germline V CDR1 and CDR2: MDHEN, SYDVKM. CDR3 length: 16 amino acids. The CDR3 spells CASSFLAGGAKNIQYF. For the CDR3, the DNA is TGTGCCAGCAGTTTTCTAGCGGGAGGAGCCAAAAACATTCAGTACTTC.

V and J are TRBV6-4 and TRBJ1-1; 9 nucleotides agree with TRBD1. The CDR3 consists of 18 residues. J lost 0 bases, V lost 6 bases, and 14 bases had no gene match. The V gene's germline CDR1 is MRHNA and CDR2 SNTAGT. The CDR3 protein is CASRPSGTGRSVNTEAFF. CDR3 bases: TGTGCCAGCAGGCCATCCGGGACAGGGAGGTCTGTGAACACTGAAGCTTTCTTT.

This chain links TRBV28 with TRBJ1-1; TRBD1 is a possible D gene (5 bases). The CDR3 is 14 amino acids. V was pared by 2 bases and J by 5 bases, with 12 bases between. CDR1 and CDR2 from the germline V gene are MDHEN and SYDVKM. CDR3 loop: CASSLGGGYTEAFF. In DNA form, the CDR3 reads TGTGCCAGCAGTTTAGGGGGGGGTTATACTGAAGCTTTCTTT.

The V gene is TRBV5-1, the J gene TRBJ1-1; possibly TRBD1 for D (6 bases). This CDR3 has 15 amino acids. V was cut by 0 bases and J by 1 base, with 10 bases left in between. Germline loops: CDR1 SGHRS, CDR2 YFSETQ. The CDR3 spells CASSLARQANTEAFF. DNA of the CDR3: TGCGCCAGCAGCTTGGCCCGACAGGCGAACACTGAAGCTTTCTTT.

The CDR3 reads CASSLTGAGELFF. CDR3 sequence (DNA): TGTGCCAGTAGTTTAACAGGCGCCGGGGAGCTGTTTTTT. This sequence joins TRBV19 and TRBJ2-2, with D possibly being TRBD1 (5 bases). The CDR3 contains 13 residues. CDR1 and CDR2 from the germline V gene are LNHDA and SQIVND (reference sequence). Trimming shortened V by 5 bases and J by 6 bases, and 10 bases separated the two germline ends.

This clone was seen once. CDR3 region: CAWSLTVYYEKLFF. For the CDR3, the DNA is TGTGCCTGGAGTTTGACAGTTTACTATGAAAAACTGTTTTTT. The chain combines TRBV30 with TRBJ1-4, with D perhaps matching TRBD1 (5 bases). V lost 2 bases and J lost 6, with 13 bases in between. The CDR3 totals 14 residues. Germline loops: CDR1 GTSNPN, CDR2 SVGIG (reference sequence). Combining the CDR3 with reference TRBV30 and TRBJ1-4 gives the whole variable domain SQTIHQWPATLVQPVGSPLSLECTVEGTSNPNLYWYRQAAGRGLQLLFYSVGIGQISSEVPQNLSASRPQDRQFILSSKKLLLSDSGFYLCAWSLTVYYEKLFFGSGTQLSVL.

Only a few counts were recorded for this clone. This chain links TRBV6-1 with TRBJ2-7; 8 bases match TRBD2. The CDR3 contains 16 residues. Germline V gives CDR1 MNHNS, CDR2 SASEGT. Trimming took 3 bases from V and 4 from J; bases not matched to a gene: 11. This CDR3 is CASSEQGLAGSYEQYF. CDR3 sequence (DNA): TGTGCCAGCAGTGAGCAAGGTCTAGCGGGCTCATACGAGCAGTACTTC.

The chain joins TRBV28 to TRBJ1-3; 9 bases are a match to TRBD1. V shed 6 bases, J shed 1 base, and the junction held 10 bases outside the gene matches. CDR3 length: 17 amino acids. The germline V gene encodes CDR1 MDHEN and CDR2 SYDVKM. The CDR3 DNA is TGTGCCAGCAGCGGGACAGGGTCGGGGGGATCTGGAAACACCATATATTTT. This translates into CASSGTGSGGSGNTIYF.

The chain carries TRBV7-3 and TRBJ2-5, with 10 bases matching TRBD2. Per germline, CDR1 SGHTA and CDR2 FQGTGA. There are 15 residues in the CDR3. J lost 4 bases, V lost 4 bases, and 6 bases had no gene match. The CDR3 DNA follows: TGTGCCAGCAGCTCCCGAGGACTAGCGGCAGAGACCCAGTACTTC. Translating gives CASSSRGLAAETQYF.

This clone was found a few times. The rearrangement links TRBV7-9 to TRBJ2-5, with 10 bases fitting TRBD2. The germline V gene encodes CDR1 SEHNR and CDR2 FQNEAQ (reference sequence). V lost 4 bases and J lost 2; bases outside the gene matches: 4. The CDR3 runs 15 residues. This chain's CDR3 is CASSWASGGQETQYF. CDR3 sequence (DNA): TGTGCCAGCAGCTGGGCTAGCGGGGGACAAGAGACCCAGTACTTC.

The CDR3 DNA reads as TGTGCCAGCTCACCGATGGCCTCTAGCACAGATACGCAGTATTTT. Its translation: CASSPMASSTDTQYF. This sequence joins TRBV18 and TRBJ2-3; D is unclear. The CDR3 sequence is 15 residues long. V was pared by 3 bases and J by 0 bases, with 10 bases between. The germline V gene has CDR1 KGHSH and CDR2 LQKENI.

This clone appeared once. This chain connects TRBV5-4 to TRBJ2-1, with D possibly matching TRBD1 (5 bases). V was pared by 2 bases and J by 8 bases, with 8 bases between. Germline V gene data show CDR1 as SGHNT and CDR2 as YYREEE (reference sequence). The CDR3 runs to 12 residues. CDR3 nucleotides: TGTGCCAGCAGCTTTAGGGGTGATGAGCAGTTCTTC. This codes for CASSFRGDEQFF. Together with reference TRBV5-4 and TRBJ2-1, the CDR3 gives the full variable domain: ETGVTQSPTHLIKTRGQQVTLRCSSQSGHNTVSWYQQALGQGPQFIFQYYREEENGRGNFPPRFSGLQFPNYSSELNVNALELDDSALYLCASSFRGDEQFFGPGTRLTVL.

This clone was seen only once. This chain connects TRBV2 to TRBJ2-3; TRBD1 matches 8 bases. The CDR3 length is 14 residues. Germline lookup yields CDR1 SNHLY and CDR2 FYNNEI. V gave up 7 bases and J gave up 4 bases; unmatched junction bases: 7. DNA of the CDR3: TGTGCCAGCACTCTCCGGACAGGGCCAGATACGCAGTATTTT. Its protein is CASTLRTGPDTQYF.

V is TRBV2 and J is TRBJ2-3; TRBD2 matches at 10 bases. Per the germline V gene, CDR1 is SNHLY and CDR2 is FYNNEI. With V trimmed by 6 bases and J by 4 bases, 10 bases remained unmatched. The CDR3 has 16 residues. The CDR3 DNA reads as TGTGCCAGCAGGCCCGGGGTAGCGGGAGGCGCAGATACGCAGTATTTT. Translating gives CASRPGVAGGADTQYF.